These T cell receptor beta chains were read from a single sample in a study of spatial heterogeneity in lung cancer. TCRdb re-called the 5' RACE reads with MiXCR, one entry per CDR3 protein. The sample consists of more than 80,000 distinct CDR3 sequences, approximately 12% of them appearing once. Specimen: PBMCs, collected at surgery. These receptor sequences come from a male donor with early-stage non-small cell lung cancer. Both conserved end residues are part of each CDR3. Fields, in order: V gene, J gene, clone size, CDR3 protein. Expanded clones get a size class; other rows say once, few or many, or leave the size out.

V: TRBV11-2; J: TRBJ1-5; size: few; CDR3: CASSLSTVSNQPQHF
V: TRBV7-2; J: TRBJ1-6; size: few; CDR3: CASSHREINSPLHF
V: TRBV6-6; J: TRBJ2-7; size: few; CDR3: CASRTGQGAWEQYF
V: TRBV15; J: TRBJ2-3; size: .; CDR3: CATSKIASGSPDTQYF
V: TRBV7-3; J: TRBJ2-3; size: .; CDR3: CASSPTSGGITDTQYF
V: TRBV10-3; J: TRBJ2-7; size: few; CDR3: CAIESGFNDEQYF
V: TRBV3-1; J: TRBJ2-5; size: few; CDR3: CASSQVEGETQYF
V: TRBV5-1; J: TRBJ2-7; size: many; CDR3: CASSPEGIEQYF
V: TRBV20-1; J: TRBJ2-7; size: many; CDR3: CSARDPLAGREQYF
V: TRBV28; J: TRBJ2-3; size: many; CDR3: CASTLSEGDTQYF
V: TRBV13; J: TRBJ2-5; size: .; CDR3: CASSLNTLFETQYF
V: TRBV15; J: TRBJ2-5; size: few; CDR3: CATSSPTSGSPETQYF
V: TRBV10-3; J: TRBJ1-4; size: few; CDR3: CAISESTGQGQLFF
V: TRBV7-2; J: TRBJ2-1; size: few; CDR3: CATQTYNEQFF
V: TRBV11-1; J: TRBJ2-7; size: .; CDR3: CASSFPGYPSYEQYF
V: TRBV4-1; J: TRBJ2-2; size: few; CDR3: CASSHSEVNTRTARGSGELFF
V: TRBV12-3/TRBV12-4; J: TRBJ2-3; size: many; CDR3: CASSFTGSVDTQYF
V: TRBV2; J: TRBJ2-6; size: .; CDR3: CASSESGSPGANVLTF
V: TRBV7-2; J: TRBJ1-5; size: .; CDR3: CASSLNAGNQPQHF
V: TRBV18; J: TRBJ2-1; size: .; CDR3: CASSPLGQGSLYNEQFF
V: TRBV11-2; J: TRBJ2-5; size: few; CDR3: CASSTGLAGGPDETQYF
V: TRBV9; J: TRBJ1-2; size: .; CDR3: CASSGTPMGTPFISPGNGYTF
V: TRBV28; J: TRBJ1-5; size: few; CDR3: CASSLYGWRNQPQHF
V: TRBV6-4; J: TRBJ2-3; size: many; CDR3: CASKSGGSTDTQYF
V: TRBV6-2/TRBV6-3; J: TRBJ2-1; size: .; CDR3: CASMDSGRRNLMSSSHF
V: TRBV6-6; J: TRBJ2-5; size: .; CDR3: CASSSPVPETQYF
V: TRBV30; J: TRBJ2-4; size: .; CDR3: CAWIQWESNRKVQYF
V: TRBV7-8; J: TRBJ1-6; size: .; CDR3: CASSVGQGVSPLHF
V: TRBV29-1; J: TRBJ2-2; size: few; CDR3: CSVGPEGLTGELFF
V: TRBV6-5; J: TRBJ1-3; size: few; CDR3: CASSRFSGNTIYF
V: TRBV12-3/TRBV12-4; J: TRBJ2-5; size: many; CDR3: CASSLDRQETQYF
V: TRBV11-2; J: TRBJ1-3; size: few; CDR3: CASSYAGNTIYF
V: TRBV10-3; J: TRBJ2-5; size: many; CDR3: CATKRQGQETQYF
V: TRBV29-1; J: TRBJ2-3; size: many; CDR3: CSVGTSPPDTQYF
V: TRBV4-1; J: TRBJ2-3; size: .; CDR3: CASSHIFSPAGTQYF
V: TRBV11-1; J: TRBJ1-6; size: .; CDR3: CASSTADRGYSPLHF
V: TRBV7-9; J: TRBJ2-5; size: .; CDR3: CASSYDRFQETQYF
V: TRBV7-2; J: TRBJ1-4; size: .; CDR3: CASSLVSGPGRTNEKLFF
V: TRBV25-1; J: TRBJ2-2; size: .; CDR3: CASSESGTGFGELFF
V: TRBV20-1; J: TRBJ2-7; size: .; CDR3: CSARTGTGAKEQYF
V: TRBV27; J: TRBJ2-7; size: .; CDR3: CASSFFPGTGTYEQYF
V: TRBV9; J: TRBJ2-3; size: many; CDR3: CASSGTDFYTDTQYF
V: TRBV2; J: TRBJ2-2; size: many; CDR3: CASSEAVPYESGELFF
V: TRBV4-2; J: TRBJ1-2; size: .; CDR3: CASSQAVTGASGYTF
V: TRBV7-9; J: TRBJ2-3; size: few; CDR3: CASSLEEDTQYF
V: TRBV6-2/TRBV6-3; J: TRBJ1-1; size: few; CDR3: CASSRQGRTEAFF
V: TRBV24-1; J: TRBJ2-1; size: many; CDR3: CATSDLRPGSTEQFF
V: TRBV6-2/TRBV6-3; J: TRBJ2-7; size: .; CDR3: CASSFSTSSTSVNYEQYF
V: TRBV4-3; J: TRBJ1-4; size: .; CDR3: CASSPKYGGNPTNEKLFF
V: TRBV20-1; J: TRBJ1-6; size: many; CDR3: CSAREGRQGTYNSPLHF
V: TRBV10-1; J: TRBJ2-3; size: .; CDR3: CASARGDTQYF
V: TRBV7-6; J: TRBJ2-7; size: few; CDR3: CASSLAGEYEQYF
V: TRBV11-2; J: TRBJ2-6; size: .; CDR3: CASSLTAGANVLTF
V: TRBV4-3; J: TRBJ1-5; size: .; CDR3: CASSQDRGYQPQHF
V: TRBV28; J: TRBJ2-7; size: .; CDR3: CASRPSGRSYEQYF
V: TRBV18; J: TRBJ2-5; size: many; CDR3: CASCLPGEQETQYF
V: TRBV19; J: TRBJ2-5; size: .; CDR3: CASSTLGQGAETQYF
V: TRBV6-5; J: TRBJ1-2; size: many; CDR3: CASRKGPNYGYTF
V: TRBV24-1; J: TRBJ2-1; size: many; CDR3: CATSEAGSNEQFF
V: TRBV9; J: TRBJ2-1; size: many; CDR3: CASSVGEGTQPAPAYNEQFF